One and the same sample provided the 15 T cell receptor beta chains below, sequenced in a study of T-cell reconstitution after alpha-beta-depleted transplantation in children. Unique molecular identifiers were used in preparing the TCRbeta library. TCRdb re-called the PCR reads with MiXCR, one entry per CDR3 protein. This sample has around 380,000 distinct CDR3 sequences, with roughly 10% found just once. The sequencing here drew on PBMCs from the stem cell graft donor, taken from the stem cell graft. The source is a human donor who donated a stem cell graft to a child with acute myeloid leukemia.

The chain links TRBV29-1 to TRBJ1-1, with 7 bases lining up with TRBD1. The CDR3 is made up of 14 amino acids. V was pared by 7 bases and J by 4 bases, with 12 bases of the junction left unmatched. Germline lookup yields CDR1 SQVTM and CDR2 ANQGSEA. This CDR3 is CSEKEAGGITEAFF. The CDR3 DNA is TGCAGCGAAAAGGAGGCAGGGGGTATCACTGAAGCTTTCTTT.

This clonotype was picked up a small number of times. The CDR3 bases are TGTGCCAGCAGCCCCCGGGACTGGGAGACCCAGTACTTC. Its translation: CASSPRDWETQYF. The genes are TRBV7-2 and TRBJ2-5; tentatively, D is TRBD2 (6 bases). The CDR3 runs 13 residues. Germline lookup yields CDR1 SGHTA and CDR2 FQGNSA. Trimming left V 5 bases short and J 5 bases short, with 12 bases between.

For the CDR3, the DNA is TGCGCCAGCAGTGATAAGGGCGGGGGAAACCAACGTCTCACAGATACGCAGTATTTT. Amino acids: CASSDKGGGNQRLTDTQYF. The chain employs TRBV10-2 and TRBJ2-3; 7 nucleotides agree with TRBD2. The CDR3 is 19 residues long. V trimming: 3 bases; J trimming: 2 bases; junction bases outside the gene matches: 17. In germline, CDR1 is WSHSY, CDR2 SAAADI.

The chain uses TRBV10-3 and TRBJ1-2; D gene ambiguous. Per the germline V gene, CDR1 is ENHRY and CDR2 is SYGVKD. The CDR3 sequence is 19 residues long. V lost 4 bases and J lost 2, with 26 bases in between. CDR3 in amino acids: CAISGYRTQEPAINYGYTF. For the CDR3, the DNA is TGTGCCATCAGTGGGTACCGCACGCAGGAACCAGCTATAAACTATGGCTACACCTTC.

This clonotype has more than one count but fewer than ten. V usage is TRBV27 and J usage is TRBJ1-1, with TRBD1 as a possible D gene (5 bases). This CDR3 spans 13 amino acids. The ends were cut back, 5 bases at V and 5 bases at J, with 12 bases in the middle. The germline V gene has CDR1 MNHEY and CDR2 SMNVEV (reference sequence). CDR3 amino acids: CASSAPRGTEAFF. The CDR3 DNA reads as TGTGCCAGCAGTGCACCGCGGGGGACTGAAGCTTTCTTT.

This chain uses TRBV12-3 or TRBV12-4 with TRBJ1-6; D unresolved. The CDR3 contains 14 residues. V gave up 3 bases and J gave up 7 bases, with 10 bases separating them. This CDR3 is CASSFVVENSPLHF. The CDR3 DNA follows: TGTGCCAGCAGTTTTGTCGTGGAAAATTCACCCCTCCACTTT.

The table lists this clonotype with many counts. The chain carries TRBV20-1 and TRBJ1-5; weak D call: TRBD1 (5 bases). Germline CDR1 DFQATT, CDR2 SNEGSKA (reference sequence). V lost 0 bases, J lost 2 bases, and 8 bases lay in between. This CDR3 is 14 amino acids long. The CDR3 sequence is CSARDLGGNQPQHF. For the CDR3, the DNA is TGCAGTGCTAGAGATTTAGGGGGCAATCAGCCCCAGCATTTT.

The sample holds a few counts of this clonotype. At one boundary the junction diverges from the germline segment, which might be a read error. V gene TRBV27 combines with J gene TRBJ2-7, with D maybe TRBD1 (6 bases). Germline loops: CDR1 MNHEY, CDR2 SMNVEV (reference sequence). The CDR3 covers 14 residues. CDR3 nucleotide sequence: TGTGCCAGCAGGTTATCCCTGAGGGGGATGGAGCAGTACTTC. Its translation: CASRLSLRGMEQYF.

About this clonotype itself: At one of its ends the junction is not consistent with the germline gene, which may arise from a read error. The J gene is TRBJ2-1, the V gene TRBV29-1; TRBD2 matches at 11 bases. CDR3 length: 18 residues. Germline CDR1 reads SQVTM; CDR2 reads ANQGSEA. In nucleotides, the CDR3 is TGCAGCGTTGAAGGAGGGCAGGGGACTAGCGGTACCTACAATGTGCAGTTCTTC. Its protein is CSVEGGQGTSGTYNVQFF.

The V gene is TRBV15, the J gene TRBJ1-4, with a weak D call TRBD1 (5 bases). The CDR3 runs to 15 residues. CDR1 is LNHNV, CDR2 YYDKDF, per germline (reference sequence). V was shortened by 5 bases and J by 3 bases, with 13 bases between the two germline ends. This CDR3 is CATSAAGTPNEKLFF. The CDR3 DNA sequence: TGTGCCACCAGCGCCGCAGGGACCCCTAATGAAAAACTGTTTTTT.

The CDR3 loop is CASSTPGQGLSYGYTF. The DNA of the CDR3 is TGTGCCAGCAGCACTCCGGGACAGGGGTTGAGCTATGGCTACACCTTC. This chain connects TRBV12-3 or TRBV12-4 to TRBJ1-2; the match to TRBD1 covers 10 bases. V lost 6 bases, J lost 4 bases, and 11 bases stayed unmatched. CDR3 length: 16 amino acids.

This rearrangement joins TRBV21-1 to TRBJ2-1; the table's D call, TRBD1, was not checked against the DNA. TRBV21-1 is a pseudogene segment. The CDR3 loop spans 14 amino acids. CDR3 DNA sequence: TGTGCCAGCAGCAGCATGGGACAGACCAATGAGCAGTTCTTC. As protein: CASSSMGQTNEQFF.

The chain links TRBV10-3 to TRBJ2-7; D tentatively reads TRBD1 or TRBD2 (5 bases each). Between the trimmed V and J ends, which lost 4 bases and 2 bases, there was a span of 9 bases. The CDR3 loop spans 13 amino acids. The germline CDR1 and CDR2 sequences are ENHRY and SYGVKD. The CDR3 region is CAISGGDTYEQYF. CDR3 bases: TGTGCCATCAGTGGAGGGGATACCTACGAGCAGTACTTC.

There are many counts of this clonotype. The J gene is TRBJ2-1, the V gene TRBV20-1; D is ambiguous. The CDR3 spans 15 residues. Germline assignment: CDR1 DFQATT and CDR2 SNEGSKA (reference sequence). The germline V and J ends were trimmed by 0 bases and 0 bases, with 9 bases remaining between them. DNA of the CDR3: TGCAGTGCTAGAGATCAAGTAGTCTCCTACAATGAGCAGTTCTTC. It encodes CSARDQVVSYNEQFF.

The chain links TRBV5-6 to TRBJ2-5; 7 bases are a match to TRBD1. Trimming cost V 1 base and J 5 bases; bases outside gene matches: 5. This CDR3 has 14 amino acids. Germline CDR1 is SGHDT and CDR2 is YYEEEE. CDR3 in DNA: TGTGCCAGCAGCTTGAGGGGGCAGATGGAGACCCAGTACTTC. It encodes CASSLRGQMETQYF.